The 10 T cell receptor beta chains presented below share a single source sample, sequenced in a study of blood T cell repertoires in COVID-19. Clones were sequenced by immunoSEQ multiplex PCR, and TCRdb holds only the in-frame ones, with some missing. This sample carries 230,000 or so clones, 86% of them seen once, and the ten largest clones take 3% to 4.5%. The sample consisted of PBMCs or T cells enriched from blood (not recorded which). The receptors were gathered from a woman between 40 and 50 years old with acute COVID-19.

This chain links TRBV6-6 with TRBJ2-5; tentative D call: TRBD1 (5 bases). This CDR3 is 15 amino acids long. The V end was cut by 5 bases, the J end by 5 bases, with 18 bases between. Per germline, CDR1 MNHNY and CDR2 SVGAGI (reference sequence). The CDR3 DNA reads TGTGCCAGCAGTAAGGGGAAATCTGGCGGCGAGACCCAGTACTTC. Protein product: CASSKGKSGGETQYF.

The chain recombines TRBV7-8 with TRBJ2-7, with D unclear. Germline CDR1 is SGHVS and CDR2 is FQNEAQ. The CDR3 contains 13 residues. V gave up 1 base and J gave up 5 bases, with 9 bases separating them. CDR3 loop: CASSLVSANEQYV. The CDR3 DNA is TGTGCCAGCAGCTTAGTGTCCGCGAACGAGCAGTACGTC.

The chain links TRBV2 to TRBJ1-5; TRBD1 matches 7 bases. Per germline, CDR1 SNHLY and CDR2 FYNNEI. The CDR3 loop spans 15 amino acids. V lost 6 bases to trimming and J lost 3 bases; unmatched junction nucleotides: 8. The CDR3 protein is CASSLDRAPNQPQHF. CDR3 DNA sequence: TGTGCCAGCAGCCTAGACAGGGCCCCCAATCAGCCCCAGCATTTT.

This chain's CDR3 is CASSSGLAGRTDTQYF. The CDR3 DNA reads as TGTGCCAGCAGCTCAGGACTAGCGGGCCGCACAGATACGCAGTATTTT. The chain combines TRBV7-2 with TRBJ2-3; 11 bases agree with TRBD2. This CDR3 contains 16 residues. J was trimmed by 1 base and V by 4 bases; bases with no gene match: 4. CDR1 is SGHTA and CDR2 is FQGNSA in the germline V gene. The full variable domain, in which reference TRBV7-2 and TRBJ2-3 provide the parts outside the CDR3, is GAGVSQSPSNKVTEKGKDVELRCDPISGHTALYWYRQSLGQGLEFLIYFQGNSAPDKSGLPSDRFSAERTGGSVSTLTIQRTQQEDSAVYLCASSSGLAGRTDTQYFGPGTRLTVL.

The rearrangement joins TRBV5-4 to TRBJ2-5; 12 bases fit TRBD2. V lost 0 bases to trimming and J lost 2 bases; unmatched junction nucleotides: 8. CDR1 SGHNT and CDR2 YYREEE come from the germline V gene (reference sequence). The CDR3 consists of 18 residues. In nucleotides, the CDR3 is TGTGCCAGCAGCTTGGAGTTACTAGCGGGGGGCCGACAAGAGACCCAGTACTTC. It is translated as CASSLELLAGGRQETQYF.

This sequence joins TRBV5-5 and TRBJ2-1, with 11 bases lining up with TRBD2. Germline CDR1 and CDR2: SGHKS and YYEKEE (reference sequence). CDR3 length: 16 amino acids. The V and J ends lost 6 bases and 8 bases, in that order; junction bases with no gene match: 13. In nucleotides, the CDR3 is TGTGCCAGCACATGGGATAGCGGGGGGGCATTCGATGAGCAGTTCTTC. This codes for CASTWDSGGAFDEQFF.

The chain couples TRBV9 to TRBJ2-2; 11 positions agree with TRBD2. CDR1 and CDR2 (germline): SGDLS, YYNGEE. This CDR3 has 17 residues. V lost 4 bases, J lost 7 bases, and 12 bases stayed unmatched. CDR3 in DNA: TGTGCCAGCAGCCCCCCTAGCGGGGGGCCAACGGGCGGGGAGCTGTTTTTT. This codes for CASSPPSGGPTGGELFF.

This clone was observed a single time. The chain employs TRBV7-3 and TRBJ2-1; TRBD2 agrees at 11 bases. From germline, CDR1 is SGHTA and CDR2 FQGTGA. The CDR3 is made up of 13 amino acids. Trimming at V came to 5 bases and at J to 10 bases, leaving 4 bases not matched to a gene. The CDR3 protein is CASSARLAGEQFF. In DNA, the CDR3 is TGTGCCAGCAGCGCACGACTAGCGGGAGAGCAGTTCTTC.

This clone showed up just once. The chain joins TRBV27 to TRBJ1-1; no definite D call. This CDR3 has 13 residues. Trimming took 4 bases from V and 2 from J, leaving 8 bases between them. Germline CDR1 and CDR2: MNHEY and SMNVEV (reference sequence). This chain's CDR3 is CASSWRSNTEAFF. The CDR3 bases are TGTGCCAGCAGTTGGCGGTCCAACACTGAAGCTTTCTTT.

Only one count was recorded for this clone. The chain joins TRBV18 to TRBJ1-1; D remains unclear. CDR3 length: 13 residues. Trimming removed 6 bases from V and 6 bases from J, with 14 bases in between. Looked up from germline, CDR1 is KGHSH and CDR2 is LQKENI. The CDR3 is CASSPAGEAEAFF. As DNA, the CDR3 is TGTGCCAGCTCCCCCGCCGGGGAGGCTGAAGCTTTCTTT.